This T cell receptor beta chain came from a study of early T cells in non-severe SARS-CoV-2 infection. For the study at large: RNA in bulk from unsorted whole blood was sequenced, and chains were unpaired.

The CDR3 has 14 amino acids. The V end was cut by 1 base, the J end by 8 bases, with 12 bases between. Germline CDR1 reads SGHVS; CDR2 reads FQNEAQ. Study findings and constraints: The matching step, a VDJdb search, favored anti-spike CD8 responses and missed private and CD4 specificities.

The table lists this clonotype with many counts. Its antigen remains unknown. The TCR library protocol was used to attach unique molecular identifiers. These identifiers were attached to individual cDNA molecules. TCRdb independently ran MiXCR on the 5' RACE reads; one entry per CDR3 protein. The sample lists 100,000 to 120,000 distinct CDR3 sequences, 12% occurring once. The chain combines TRBV7-8 with TRBJ2-1, with D possibly TRBD2 on 5 matching bases. The sequencing sample was made of whole blood. The sequence came from an adult who was a healthcare worker with PCR-confirmed SARS-CoV-2 infection or an uninfected control (not recorded which). The CDR3 sequence: CASSLVATLHEQFF. The CDR3, as DNA: TGTGCCAGCAGCTTAGTAGCGACCCTCCATGAGCAGTTCTTC.